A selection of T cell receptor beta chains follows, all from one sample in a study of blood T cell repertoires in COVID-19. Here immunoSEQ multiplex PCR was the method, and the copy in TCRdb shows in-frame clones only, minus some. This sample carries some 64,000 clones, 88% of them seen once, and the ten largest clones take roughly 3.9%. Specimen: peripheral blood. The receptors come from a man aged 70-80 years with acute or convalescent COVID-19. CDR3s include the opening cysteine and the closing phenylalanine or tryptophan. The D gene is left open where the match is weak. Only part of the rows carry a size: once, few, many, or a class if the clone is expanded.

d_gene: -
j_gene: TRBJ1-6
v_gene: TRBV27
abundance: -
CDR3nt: TGTGCCAGCAGTCCCGGACTGGACAGCTTCCTATTGAATTCACCCCTCCACTTT
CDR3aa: CASSPGLDSFLLNSPLHF

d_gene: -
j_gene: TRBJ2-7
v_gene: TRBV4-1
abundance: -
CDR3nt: TGCGCCAGCAGCCAAGATCGAACGAACTTATACGAGCAGTACTTC
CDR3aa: CASSQDRTNLYEQYF

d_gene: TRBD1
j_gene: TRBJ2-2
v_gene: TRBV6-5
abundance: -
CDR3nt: TGTGCCAGCGCGACAGGGGGTATCACCGGGGAGCTGTTTTTT
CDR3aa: CASATGGITGELFF

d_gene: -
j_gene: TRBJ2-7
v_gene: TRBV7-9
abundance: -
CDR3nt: TGTGCCAGCAGCTTGCAAGGGCGCGGGGACGGGCAGTACTTC
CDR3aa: CASSLQGRGDGQYF

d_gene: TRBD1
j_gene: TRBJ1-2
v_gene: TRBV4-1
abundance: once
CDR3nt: TGCGCCAGCAGCCAACGCCGGACAGGGGGCCGGTATGGCTACACCTTC
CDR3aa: CASSQRRTGGRYGYTF

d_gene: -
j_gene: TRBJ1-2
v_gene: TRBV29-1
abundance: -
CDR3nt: TGCAGCGCCCTCTCGACAGGCCCGGGGGGCTACACCTTC
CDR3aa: CSALSTGPGGYTF

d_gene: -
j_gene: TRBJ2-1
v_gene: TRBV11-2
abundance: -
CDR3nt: TGTGCCAGCAGCCCCGTGGGGCGGAATGAGCAGTTCTTC
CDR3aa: CASSPVGRNEQFF

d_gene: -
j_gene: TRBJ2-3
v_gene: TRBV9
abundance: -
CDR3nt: TGTGCCAGCAGCTCCTCTAGCACAGATACGCAGTATTTT
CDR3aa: CASSSSSTDTQYF

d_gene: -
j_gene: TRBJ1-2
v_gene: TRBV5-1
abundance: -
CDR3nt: TGCGCCAGCAGCTTGGACAGCCCTAACTATGGCTACACCTTC
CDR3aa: CASSLDSPNYGYTF

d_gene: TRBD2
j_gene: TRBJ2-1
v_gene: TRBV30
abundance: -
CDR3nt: TGTGCCTGGAGTGGGACTAGCGGGGGGTTCGGTGAGCAGTTCTTC
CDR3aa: CAWSGTSGGFGEQFF

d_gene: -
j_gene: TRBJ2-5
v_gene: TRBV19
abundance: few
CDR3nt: TGTGCCAGTAGTATAGGCCACACAGGGTTTCGAGAGACCCAGTACTTC
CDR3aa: CASSIGHTGFRETQYF

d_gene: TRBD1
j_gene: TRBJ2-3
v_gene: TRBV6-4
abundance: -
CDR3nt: TGTGCCAGCAGTCCGGGACAGGCTAAGACAGATACGCAGTATTTT
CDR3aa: CASSPGQAKTDTQYF

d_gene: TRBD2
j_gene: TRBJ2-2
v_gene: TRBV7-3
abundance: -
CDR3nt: TGTGCCAGCAGCTTATCGACTAGCGGGGGATACACCGGGGAGCTGTTTTTT
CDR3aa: CASSLSTSGGYTGELFF

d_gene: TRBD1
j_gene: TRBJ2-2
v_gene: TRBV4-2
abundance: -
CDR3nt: TGTGCCAGCAGCCAAGGACAGGGGGACACCGGGGAGCTGTTTTTT
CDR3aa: CASSQGQGDTGELFF

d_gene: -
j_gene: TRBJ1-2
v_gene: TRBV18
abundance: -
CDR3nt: TGTGCCAGCTCACCAACGACAGGCGGCTACACCTTC
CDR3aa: CASSPTTGGYTF

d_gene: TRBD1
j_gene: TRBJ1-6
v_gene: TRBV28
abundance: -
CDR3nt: TGTGCCAGCAGTCGATTTTTCCGGCGGGGACCGGGACAGGGAGGGTCACCCCTCCACTTT
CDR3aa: CASSRFFRRGPGQGGSPLHF

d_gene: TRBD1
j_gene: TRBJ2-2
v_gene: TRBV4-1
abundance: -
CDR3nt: TGCGCCAGCAGCCAACCGGGACAGGGGAGGGCCGGGGAGCTGTTTTTT
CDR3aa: CASSQPGQGRAGELFF

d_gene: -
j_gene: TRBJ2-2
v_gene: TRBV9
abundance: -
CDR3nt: TGTGCCAGCAGCCCGAGAGGGGGGGTCAACACCGGGGAGCTGTTTTTT
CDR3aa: CASSPRGGVNTGELFF

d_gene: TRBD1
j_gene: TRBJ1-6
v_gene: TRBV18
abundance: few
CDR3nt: TGTGCCAGCTCACAAGACAGGGCGCCCAATTCACCCCTCCACTTT
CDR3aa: CASSQDRAPNSPLHF

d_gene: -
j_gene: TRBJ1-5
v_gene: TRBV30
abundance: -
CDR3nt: TGTGCCTGGAGGGAAGTCGCGGGCAATCAGCCCCAGCATTTT
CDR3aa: CAWREVAGNQPQHF